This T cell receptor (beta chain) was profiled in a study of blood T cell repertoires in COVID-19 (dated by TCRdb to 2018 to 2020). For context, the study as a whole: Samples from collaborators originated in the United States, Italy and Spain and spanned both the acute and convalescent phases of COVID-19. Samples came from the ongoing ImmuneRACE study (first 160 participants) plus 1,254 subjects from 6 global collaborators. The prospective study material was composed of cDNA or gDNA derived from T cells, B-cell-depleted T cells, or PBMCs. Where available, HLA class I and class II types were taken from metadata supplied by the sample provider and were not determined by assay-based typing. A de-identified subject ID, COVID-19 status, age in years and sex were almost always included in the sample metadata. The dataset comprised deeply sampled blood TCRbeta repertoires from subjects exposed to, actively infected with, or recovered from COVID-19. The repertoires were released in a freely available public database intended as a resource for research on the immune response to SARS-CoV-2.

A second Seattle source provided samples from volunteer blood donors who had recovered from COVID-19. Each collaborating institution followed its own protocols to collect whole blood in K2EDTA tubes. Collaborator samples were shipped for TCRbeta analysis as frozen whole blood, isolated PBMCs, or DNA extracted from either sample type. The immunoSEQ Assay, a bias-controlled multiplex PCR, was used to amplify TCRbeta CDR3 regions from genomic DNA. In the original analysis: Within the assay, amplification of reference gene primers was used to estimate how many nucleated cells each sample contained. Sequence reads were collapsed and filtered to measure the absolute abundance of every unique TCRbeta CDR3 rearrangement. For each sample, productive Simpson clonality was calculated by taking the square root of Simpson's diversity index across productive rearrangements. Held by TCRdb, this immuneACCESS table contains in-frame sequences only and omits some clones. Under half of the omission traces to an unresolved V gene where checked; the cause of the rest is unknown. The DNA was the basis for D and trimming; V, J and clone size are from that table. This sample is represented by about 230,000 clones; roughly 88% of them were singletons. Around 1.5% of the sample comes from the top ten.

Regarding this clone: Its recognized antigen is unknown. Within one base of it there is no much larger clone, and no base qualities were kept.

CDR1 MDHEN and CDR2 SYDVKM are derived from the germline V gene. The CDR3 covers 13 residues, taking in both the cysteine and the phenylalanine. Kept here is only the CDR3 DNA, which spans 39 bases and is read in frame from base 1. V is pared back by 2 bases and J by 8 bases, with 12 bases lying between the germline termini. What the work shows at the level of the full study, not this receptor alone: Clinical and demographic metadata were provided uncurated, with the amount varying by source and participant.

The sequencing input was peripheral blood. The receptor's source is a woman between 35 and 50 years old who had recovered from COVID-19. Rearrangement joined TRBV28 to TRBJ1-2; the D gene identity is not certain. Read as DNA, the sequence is TGTGCCAGCAGTTTAAGTCGGGGTCGCGGCTACACCTTC. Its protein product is CASSLSRGRGYTF.